This T cell receptor (beta chain) was found in a study of T cells in Graves' hyperthyroidism and ophthalmopathy. Stable Graves' hyperthyroidism denoted no ophthalmopathy progression over 18 months. The PBMCs were taken from around 9 ml of fresh peripheral blood. Trimming pared 5 bases from V and 8 bases from J, leaving 22 bases between. The CDR3 extends over 16 amino acids. Looked up from germline, CDR1 is SGHRS and CDR2 is YFSETQ. RNA transcripts yielded amplified TCR beta CDR3 regions. The study used the HTBI primer set for a first-round RT-PCR of the TCR CDR3. TCRdb itself ran the multiplex PCR reads through MiXCR, one entry per CDR3 protein. Of 300,000 to 450,000 distinct CDR3 sequences in the sample, about 25% were seen once.

The sample comprised blood. The genes are TRBV5-1 and TRBJ2-2, with D maybe TRBD1 (6 bases). The source is a man in his fifties with Graves' hyperthyroidism. The CDR3 spells CASRRTGLGRGGELFF. The CDR3 DNA is TGCGCCAGCAGACGAACAGGGTTGGGGCGAGGAGGGGAGCTGTTTTTT.